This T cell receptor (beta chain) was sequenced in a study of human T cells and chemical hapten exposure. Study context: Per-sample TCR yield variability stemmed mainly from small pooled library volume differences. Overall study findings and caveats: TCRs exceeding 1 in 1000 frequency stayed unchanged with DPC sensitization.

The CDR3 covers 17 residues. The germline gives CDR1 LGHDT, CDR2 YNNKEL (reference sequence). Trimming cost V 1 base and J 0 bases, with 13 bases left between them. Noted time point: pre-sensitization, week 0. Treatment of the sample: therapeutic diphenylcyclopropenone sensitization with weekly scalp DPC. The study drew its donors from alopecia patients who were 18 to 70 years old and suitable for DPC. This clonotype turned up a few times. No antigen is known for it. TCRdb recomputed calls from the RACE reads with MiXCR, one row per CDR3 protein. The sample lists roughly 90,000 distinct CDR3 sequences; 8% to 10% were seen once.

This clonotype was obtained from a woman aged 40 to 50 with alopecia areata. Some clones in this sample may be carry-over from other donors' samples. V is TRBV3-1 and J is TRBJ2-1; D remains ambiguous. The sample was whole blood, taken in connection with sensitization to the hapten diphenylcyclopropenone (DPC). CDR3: CASSQVNSLSSYNEQFF. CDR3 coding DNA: TGTGCCAGCAGCCAAGTCAACTCCCTAAGCTCCTACAATGAGCAGTTCTTC.